The clone carrying this TCR beta chain was observed at least ten times. The V end was cut by 5 bases, the J end by 9 bases, with 8 bases between. The CDR3 consists of 11 residues. This sample stems from a study of T-cell reconstitution after alpha-beta-depleted transplantation in children. A TCRbeta library incorporating unique molecular identifiers was prepared. MiXCR, run by TCRdb on the PCR reads, gives a single entry per CDR3 protein. The table shows more than 550,000 distinct CDR3 sequences, with approximately 10% occurring only once. The receptor was isolated from a human donor who donated a stem cell graft to a child with acute myeloid leukemia. The sequencing here drew on PBMCs from the stem cell graft donor, taken from the stem cell graft. The chain carries TRBV12-3 or TRBV12-4 and TRBJ2-1; D is unclear. In DNA, the CDR3 is TGTGCCAGCAGTGCCGCATTTGAGCAGTTCTTC. Protein: CASSAAFEQFF.